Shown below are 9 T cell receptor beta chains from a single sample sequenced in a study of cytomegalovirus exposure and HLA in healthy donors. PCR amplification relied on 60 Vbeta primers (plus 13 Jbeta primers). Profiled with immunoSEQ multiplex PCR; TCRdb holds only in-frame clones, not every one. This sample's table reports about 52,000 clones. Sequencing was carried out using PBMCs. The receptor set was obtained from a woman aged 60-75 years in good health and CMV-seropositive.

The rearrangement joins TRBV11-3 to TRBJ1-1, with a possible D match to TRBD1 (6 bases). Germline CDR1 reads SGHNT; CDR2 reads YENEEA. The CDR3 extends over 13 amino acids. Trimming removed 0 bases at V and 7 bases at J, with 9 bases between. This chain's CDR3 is CASSLDRGGEAFF. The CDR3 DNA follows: TGTGCCAGCAGCTTAGACAGGGGCGGTGAAGCTTTCTTT.

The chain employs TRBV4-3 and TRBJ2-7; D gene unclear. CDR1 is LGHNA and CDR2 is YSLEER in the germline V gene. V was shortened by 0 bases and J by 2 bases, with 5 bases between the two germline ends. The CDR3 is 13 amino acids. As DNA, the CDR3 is TGCGCCAGCAGCCAAGAGGCCACCTACGAGCAGTACTTC. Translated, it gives CASSQEATYEQYF.

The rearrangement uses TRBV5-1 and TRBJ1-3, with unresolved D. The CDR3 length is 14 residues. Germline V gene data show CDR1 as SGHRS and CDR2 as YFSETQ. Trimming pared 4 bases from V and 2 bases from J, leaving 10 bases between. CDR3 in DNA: TGCGCCAGCAGCGAGGGTGGAGCTGGAAACACCATATATTTT. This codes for CASSEGGAGNTIYF.

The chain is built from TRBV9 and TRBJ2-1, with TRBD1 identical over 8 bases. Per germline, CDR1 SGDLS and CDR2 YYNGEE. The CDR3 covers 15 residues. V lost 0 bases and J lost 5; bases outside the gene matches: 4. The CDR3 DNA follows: TGTGCCAGCAGCGTAGAGGGACAGGACCACAATGAGCAGTTCTTC. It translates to CASSVEGQDHNEQFF.

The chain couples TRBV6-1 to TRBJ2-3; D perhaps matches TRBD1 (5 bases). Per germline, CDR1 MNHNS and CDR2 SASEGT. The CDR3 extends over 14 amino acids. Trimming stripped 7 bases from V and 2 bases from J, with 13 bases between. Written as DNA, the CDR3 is TGTGCCAGCACGGAACAGGTGCTCACAGATACGCAGTATTTT. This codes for CASTEQVLTDTQYF.

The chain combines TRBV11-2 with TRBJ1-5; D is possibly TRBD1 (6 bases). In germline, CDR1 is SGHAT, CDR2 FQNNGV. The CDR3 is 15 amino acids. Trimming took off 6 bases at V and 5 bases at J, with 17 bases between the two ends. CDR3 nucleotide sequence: TGTGCCAGCAGTGGATTACAGGGTCGGGATCAGCCCCAGCATTTT. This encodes CASSGLQGRDQPQHF.

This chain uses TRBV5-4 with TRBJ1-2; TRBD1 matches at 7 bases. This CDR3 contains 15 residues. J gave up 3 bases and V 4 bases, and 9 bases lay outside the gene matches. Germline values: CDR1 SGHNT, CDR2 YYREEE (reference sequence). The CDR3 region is CASSTGERIDYGYTF. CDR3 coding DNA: TGTGCCAGCAGCACAGGGGAGAGGATCGACTATGGCTACACCTTC.

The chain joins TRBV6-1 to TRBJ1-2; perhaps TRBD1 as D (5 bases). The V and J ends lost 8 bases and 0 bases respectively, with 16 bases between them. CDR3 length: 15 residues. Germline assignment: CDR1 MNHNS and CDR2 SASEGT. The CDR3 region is CASSLTGETNYGYTF. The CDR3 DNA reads TGTGCCAGCTCCTTGACGGGGGAAACTAACTATGGCTACACCTTC.

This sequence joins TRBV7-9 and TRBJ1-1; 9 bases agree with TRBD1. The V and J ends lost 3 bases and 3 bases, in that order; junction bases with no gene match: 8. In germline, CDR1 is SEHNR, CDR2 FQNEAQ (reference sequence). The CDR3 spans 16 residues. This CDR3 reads CASSFARQGVDTEAFF. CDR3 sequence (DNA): TGTGCCAGCAGCTTTGCGCGACAGGGGGTCGACACTGAAGCTTTCTTT.